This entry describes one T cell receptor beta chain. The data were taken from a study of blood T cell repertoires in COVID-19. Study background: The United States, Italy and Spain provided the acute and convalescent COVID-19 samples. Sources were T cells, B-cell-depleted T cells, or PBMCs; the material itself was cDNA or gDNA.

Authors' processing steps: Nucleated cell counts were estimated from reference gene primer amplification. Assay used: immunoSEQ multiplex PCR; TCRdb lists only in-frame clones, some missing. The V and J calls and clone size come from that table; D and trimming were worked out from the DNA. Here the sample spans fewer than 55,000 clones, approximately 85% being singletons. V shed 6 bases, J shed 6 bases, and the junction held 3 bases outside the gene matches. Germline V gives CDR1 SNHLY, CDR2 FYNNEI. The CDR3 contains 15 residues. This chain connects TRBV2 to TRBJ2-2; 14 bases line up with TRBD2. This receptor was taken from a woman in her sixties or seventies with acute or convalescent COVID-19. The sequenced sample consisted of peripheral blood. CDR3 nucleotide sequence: TGTGCCAGCAGGCCGACTAGCGGGGGGGCCGGGGAGCTGTTTTTT. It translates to CASRPTSGGAGELFF.